Listed below are T cell receptor beta chains from one sample, sequenced in a study of T cells in Graves' hyperthyroidism and ophthalmopathy. Using its own MiXCR run on the multiplex PCR reads, TCRdb lists one record per CDR3 protein. The table records some 490,000 distinct CDR3 sequences, roughly 23% of them present only once. The sample comprised blood. These receptors all come from a woman in her seventies with Graves' ophthalmopathy. The CDR3 runs from the conserved cysteine through the conserved F or W. Fields, in order: CDR3 length, V gene, D gene, clone size, J gene, CDR3 protein, CDR3 DNA. D genes are given only for firm matches. Where a row states a size, it is once, few, many or the class of an expanded clone; other rows omit it.

cdr3_length: 15; v_call: TRBV28; d_call: .; clone_size: many; j_call: TRBJ1-2; cdr3_aa: CASSPPRWGIYGYTF; cdr3_nt: TGTGCCAGCAGTCCCCCCCGTTGGGGTATCTATGGCTACACCTTC
cdr3_length: 17; v_call: TRBV27; d_call: .; clone_size: few; j_call: TRBJ1-3; cdr3_aa: CASSLSRGSWSGNTIYF; cdr3_nt: TGTGCCAGCAGTTTATCGAGGGGGAGTTGGTCTGGAAACACCATATATTTT
cdr3_length: 12; v_call: TRBV2; d_call: .; clone_size: many; j_call: TRBJ1-4; cdr3_aa: CASGVPNEKLFF; cdr3_nt: TGTGCCAGCGGGGTACCTAATGAAAAACTGTTTTTT
cdr3_length: 19; v_call: TRBV4-1; d_call: .; clone_size: .; j_call: TRBJ2-7; cdr3_aa: CASSQERTGRARQVYEQYF; cdr3_nt: TGCGCCAGCAGCCAAGAAAGAACAGGGAGAGCCCGACAGGTCTACGAGCAGTACTTC
cdr3_length: 14; v_call: TRBV27; d_call: .; clone_size: many; j_call: TRBJ1-1; cdr3_aa: CASSFGRTNTEAFF; cdr3_nt: TGTGCCAGCAGTTTCGGACGGACGAACACTGAAGCTTTCTTT
cdr3_length: 15; v_call: TRBV2; d_call: TRBD1; clone_size: many; j_call: TRBJ1-4; cdr3_aa: CASSGQGVPNEKLFF; cdr3_nt: TGTGCCAGCAGTGGGCAGGGGGTCCCTAATGAAAAACTGTTTTTT
cdr3_length: 13; v_call: TRBV7-7; d_call: .; clone_size: .; j_call: TRBJ1-1; cdr3_aa: CASSKNMNTEAFF; cdr3_nt: TGTGCTAGCAGTAAAAATATGAACACTGAAGCTTTCTTT
cdr3_length: 14; v_call: TRBV3-1; d_call: TRBD1; clone_size: few; j_call: TRBJ1-1; cdr3_aa: CASSRQTGSAEAFF; cdr3_nt: TGTGCCAGCAGCCGACAGACAGGGAGCGCTGAAGCTTTCTTT
cdr3_length: 12; v_call: TRBV12-5; d_call: .; clone_size: .; j_call: TRBJ1-2; cdr3_aa: CASGQGSYGYTF; cdr3_nt: TGTGCTAGTGGTCAGGGATCCTATGGCTACACCTTC
cdr3_length: 18; v_call: TRBV4-3; d_call: TRBD2; clone_size: few; j_call: TRBJ2-3; cdr3_aa: CASSQDRQLAASTDTQYF; cdr3_nt: TGCGCCAGCAGCCAAGATAGACAACTAGCGGCAAGCACAGATACGCAGTATTTT
cdr3_length: 14; v_call: TRBV12-3/TRBV12-4; d_call: .; clone_size: many; j_call: TRBJ2-3; cdr3_aa: CASSLASRQDTQYF; cdr3_nt: TGTGCCAGCAGTTTAGCGTCTAGGCAGGATACGCAGTATTTT
cdr3_length: 14; v_call: TRBV3-1; d_call: TRBD1; clone_size: .; j_call: TRBJ1-6; cdr3_aa: CASSHRGNNSPLHF; cdr3_nt: TGTGCCAGCAGCCACAGGGGGAATAATTCACCCCTCCACTTT
cdr3_length: 13; v_call: TRBV20-1; d_call: TRBD1; clone_size: .; j_call: TRBJ2-7; cdr3_aa: CSATDRRSYEQYF; cdr3_nt: TGCAGTGCCACGGACAGGCGCTCCTACGAGCAGTACTTC
cdr3_length: 15; v_call: TRBV12-3/TRBV12-4; d_call: TRBD2; clone_size: many; j_call: TRBJ2-1; cdr3_aa: CASSRLAGGSSEQFF; cdr3_nt: TGTGCCAGCAGTAGACTAGCGGGAGGGTCTAGTGAGCAGTTCTTC
cdr3_length: 15; v_call: TRBV6-5; d_call: .; clone_size: .; j_call: TRBJ2-3; cdr3_aa: CASSYVQGPTDTQYF; cdr3_nt: TGTGCCAGCAGTTACGTCCAGGGACCCACAGATACGCAGTATTTT
cdr3_length: 15; v_call: TRBV4-1; d_call: .; clone_size: .; j_call: TRBJ1-5; cdr3_aa: CASSLRGTGNQPQHF; cdr3_nt: TGCGCCAGCAGCCTGAGAGGTACGGGGAATCAGCCCCAGCATTTT
cdr3_length: 15; v_call: TRBV2; d_call: .; clone_size: many; j_call: TRBJ1-5; cdr3_aa: CASSEAGFYNQPQHF; cdr3_nt: TGTGCCAGCAGTGAGGCAGGGTTTTACAATCAGCCCCAGCATTTT
cdr3_length: 14; v_call: TRBV6-1; d_call: .; clone_size: .; j_call: TRBJ1-6; cdr3_aa: CASRWSNFNSPLHF; cdr3_nt: TGTGCCAGCAGGTGGTCAAATTTTAATTCACCCCTCCACTTT
cdr3_length: 15; v_call: TRBV7-9; d_call: TRBD2; clone_size: .; j_call: TRBJ2-2; cdr3_aa: CASSWDYLSSGELFF; cdr3_nt: TGTGCCAGCAGCTGGGACTATTTAAGTTCCGGGGAGCTGTTTTTT
cdr3_length: 14; v_call: TRBV5-1; d_call: .; clone_size: few; j_call: TRBJ1-2; cdr3_aa: CASSFDASGNGYTF; cdr3_nt: TGCGCCAGCAGCTTCGACGCGTCCGGAAATGGCTACACCTTC
cdr3_length: 15; v_call: TRBV12-3/TRBV12-4; d_call: .; clone_size: once; j_call: TRBJ2-2; cdr3_aa: CASSLAGPGTGELFF; cdr3_nt: TGTGCCAGCAGTTTAGCCGGGCCTGGGACCGGGGAGCTGTTTTTT
cdr3_length: 14; v_call: TRBV28; d_call: TRBD1; clone_size: .; j_call: TRBJ2-5; cdr3_aa: CATKLGTDKETLYF; cdr3_nt: TGTGCCACCAAGCTTGGGACAGATAAAGAGACCCTGTACTTC
cdr3_length: 12; v_call: TRBV19; d_call: .; clone_size: few; j_call: TRBJ1-6; cdr3_aa: CASSIGDSPLHF; cdr3_nt: TGTGCCAGTAGTATAGGGGATTCACCCCTCCACTTT
cdr3_length: 15; v_call: TRBV6-1; d_call: TRBD2; clone_size: few; j_call: TRBJ2-3; cdr3_aa: CASSEYSGRTDTQYF; cdr3_nt: TGTGCCAGCAGTGAGTATAGCGGGAGGACAGATACGCAGTATTTT
cdr3_length: 19; v_call: TRBV6-5; d_call: .; clone_size: few; j_call: TRBJ1-6; cdr3_aa: CASSYWGPDDSSYNSPLHF; cdr3_nt: TGTGCCAGCAGTTACTGGGGGCCCGACGACAGCTCCTATAATTCACCCCTCCACTTT
cdr3_length: 15; v_call: TRBV12-3/TRBV12-4; d_call: .; clone_size: few; j_call: TRBJ1-4; cdr3_aa: CASSVRAVPPEKLFF; cdr3_nt: TGTGCCAGCAGTGTTCGGGCAGTCCCCCCCGAAAAACTGTTTTTT
cdr3_length: 18; v_call: TRBV5-1; d_call: TRBD2; clone_size: .; j_call: TRBJ2-3; cdr3_aa: CASSYRPTSGTSTDTQYF; cdr3_nt: TGCGCCAGCAGCTACCGGCCGACTAGCGGGACTAGCACAGATACGCAGTATTTT
cdr3_length: 14; v_call: TRBV7-2; d_call: .; clone_size: few; j_call: TRBJ1-2; cdr3_aa: CASSLARGVWGYTF; cdr3_nt: TGTGCCAGCAGCTTAGCGAGAGGGGTTTGGGGCTACACCTTC
cdr3_length: 13; v_call: TRBV18; d_call: .; clone_size: many; j_call: TRBJ1-5; cdr3_aa: CASSPGSNQPQHF; cdr3_nt: TGTGCCAGCTCACCAGGGAGCAATCAGCCCCAGCATTTT
cdr3_length: 12; v_call: TRBV28; d_call: .; clone_size: many; j_call: TRBJ1-1; cdr3_aa: CASSWADTEAFF; cdr3_nt: TGTGCCAGCAGTTGGGCAGACACTGAAGCTTTCTTT
cdr3_length: 17; v_call: TRBV6-5; d_call: TRBD1; clone_size: few; j_call: TRBJ2-7; cdr3_aa: CASSYSLDRGFLYEQYF; cdr3_nt: TGTGCCAGCAGTTACTCCCTTGACAGGGGATTTCTCTACGAGCAGTACTTC
cdr3_length: 15; v_call: TRBV18; d_call: .; clone_size: few; j_call: TRBJ1-1; cdr3_aa: CASSFAPEGETEAFF; cdr3_nt: TGTGCCAGCTCCTTTGCCCCGGAGGGGGAGACTGAAGCTTTCTTT
cdr3_length: 16; v_call: TRBV6-2/TRBV6-3; d_call: .; clone_size: many; j_call: TRBJ1-1; cdr3_aa: CASSYRPGHLNTEAFF; cdr3_nt: TGTGCCAGCAGTTACCGCCCGGGACATTTGAACACTGAAGCTTTCTTT
cdr3_length: 16; v_call: TRBV28; d_call: TRBD2; clone_size: many; j_call: TRBJ2-2; cdr3_aa: CASSNGLAANTGELFF; cdr3_nt: TGTGCCAGCAGTAACGGACTAGCGGCCAACACCGGGGAGCTGTTTTTT
cdr3_length: 14; v_call: TRBV15; d_call: .; clone_size: few; j_call: TRBJ2-3; cdr3_aa: CATSHTGGADTQYF; cdr3_nt: TGTGCCACCAGCCACACAGGAGGGGCAGATACGCAGTATTTT
cdr3_length: 13; v_call: TRBV4-1; d_call: .; clone_size: .; j_call: TRBJ1-2; cdr3_aa: CASSQNREYGYTF; cdr3_nt: TGCGCCAGCAGCCAAAACAGGGAGTATGGCTACACCTTC
cdr3_length: 13; v_call: TRBV2; d_call: TRBD1; clone_size: .; j_call: TRBJ2-2; cdr3_aa: CASRLDRAGELFF; cdr3_nt: TGTGCCAGCAGATTGGACAGGGCCGGGGAGCTGTTTTTT
cdr3_length: 13; v_call: TRBV11-1; d_call: .; clone_size: .; j_call: TRBJ2-2; cdr3_aa: CASSLGAGGELVF; cdr3_nt: TGTGCCAGCAGCTTGGGGGCTGGCGGGGAGCTGGTTTTT
cdr3_length: 15; v_call: TRBV5-1; d_call: .; clone_size: few; j_call: TRBJ2-2; cdr3_aa: CASSHQDSNTGELFF; cdr3_nt: TGCGCCAGCAGCCACCAGGACAGCAACACCGGGGAGCTGTTTTTT
cdr3_length: 16; v_call: TRBV5-6; d_call: TRBD2; clone_size: .; j_call: TRBJ2-2; cdr3_aa: CASNSRTSSYTGELFF; cdr3_nt: TGTGCCAGCAACTCCCGGACTAGCAGTTACACCGGGGAGCTGTTTTTT
cdr3_length: 14; v_call: TRBV28; d_call: TRBD1; clone_size: many; j_call: TRBJ2-7; cdr3_aa: CASRRSGQTYEQYF; cdr3_nt: TGTGCCAGCAGGCGATCGGGACAGACCTACGAGCAGTACTTC
cdr3_length: 15; v_call: TRBV12-3/TRBV12-4; d_call: TRBD2; clone_size: few; j_call: TRBJ2-1; cdr3_aa: CASSLEVAGGNEQFF; cdr3_nt: TGTGCCAGCAGTTTAGAGGTAGCGGGAGGGAATGAGCAGTTCTTC
cdr3_length: 16; v_call: TRBV5-1; d_call: TRBD1; clone_size: few; j_call: TRBJ1-1; cdr3_aa: CASSLNAGDRGTEAFF; cdr3_nt: TGCGCCAGCAGCTTGAATGCAGGGGACAGGGGCACTGAAGCTTTCTTT
cdr3_length: 15; v_call: TRBV15; d_call: .; clone_size: .; j_call: TRBJ2-3; cdr3_aa: CATSYGVVAATTQYF; cdr3_nt: TGTGCCACCAGCTATGGGGTGGTGGCGGCCACTACGCAGTATTTT
cdr3_length: 18; v_call: TRBV9; d_call: .; clone_size: .; j_call: TRBJ1-1; cdr3_aa: CASNREVVPQSMNTEAFF; cdr3_nt: TGTGCCAGCAACCGAGAAGTTGTCCCACAGAGCATGAACACTGAAGCTTTCTTT
cdr3_length: 15; v_call: TRBV30; d_call: TRBD2; clone_size: many; j_call: TRBJ2-1; cdr3_aa: CAWSLGGSSYNEQFF; cdr3_nt: TGTGCCTGGAGTCTGGGCGGGAGTAGCTACAATGAGCAGTTCTTC
cdr3_length: 15; v_call: TRBV12-3/TRBV12-4; d_call: TRBD2; clone_size: .; j_call: TRBJ2-2; cdr3_aa: CASSGLAGNTGELFF; cdr3_nt: TGTGCCAGCAGTGGACTAGCGGGGAACACCGGGGAGCTGTTTTTT
cdr3_length: 16; v_call: TRBV27; d_call: TRBD2; clone_size: .; j_call: TRBJ2-3; cdr3_aa: CASSPLGGSYTDTQYF; cdr3_nt: TGTGCCAGCAGCCCTTTGGGCGGGAGCTACACAGATACGCAGTATTTT
cdr3_length: 16; v_call: TRBV7-3; d_call: TRBD2; clone_size: .; j_call: TRBJ2-1; cdr3_aa: CASSSDSGRGYNEQFF; cdr3_nt: TGTGCCAGCAGCTCCGACAGCGGGAGGGGTTACAATGAGCAGTTCTTC